The sequence of this TCR beta chain was determined in a study of CD8+CD57+ T cells in acquired aplastic anemia. As for the study in general: 3.2 ug was the average amount of DNA from sorted CD4+ and CD8+ cells. Study-wide findings and caveats: Twenty-nine was the count of CD8+ CDR3 sequences that patients shared with controls. CD8+ Simpson's diversity showed no significant patient-control difference.

This clonotype was recorded only once. The antigen is undetermined. A junction end diverges from the germline sequence, so it may reflect a read error. Germline CDR1 is DFQATT and CDR2 is SNEGSKA (reference sequence). The CDR3 spans 14 residues. TCR beta VDJ combinations and CDR3 sequences were profiled from genomic DNA. MiXCR, run by TCRdb on the reads, gives a single entry per CDR3 protein. The data show 400,000 to 450,000 distinct CDR3 sequences, roughly 68% seen once. This sequence originates from a human donor in good health, serving as a control. The genes are TRBV20-1 and TRBJ2-2; TRBD2 aligns across 7 bases. The sequenced sample consisted of sorted CD4+, CD8+, or CD8+CD57+ T cells (not recorded which) from PBMCs. As DNA, the CDR3 is TGCGGTGCAGAAGCGGGGAGGAACACCGGGGAGCTGTTTTTT. It encodes CGAEAGRNTGELFF.